This TCR beta chain was obtained from a study of Tregs in tolerant kidney transplant recipients. Unstimulated Tregs (CD4+CD25+CD127-) and CD4+CD25- non-Tregs were sorted from PBMCs. V lost 5 bases, J lost 10 bases, and 26 bases lay in between. Germline assignment: CDR1 SNHLY and CDR2 FYNNEI. The CDR3 is 17 amino acids. TCRdb's table, derived via immunoSEQ multiplex PCR, lists solely in-frame clones and lacks some. The data hold some 65,000 clones, with 84% observed a single time. The clonotype originates from a human donor in good health. Sequenced sample: CD4+ T cells from blood. This chain connects TRBV2 to TRBJ1-4; D is perhaps TRBD1 (5 bases). The chain's CDR3 is CASSTPGSRTASGKLFF. For the CDR3, the DNA is TGTGCCAGCAGTACCCCAGGGAGTCGGACTGCGTCGGGAAAACTGTTTTTT.